The entry that follows covers one TCR beta chain sequence. The antigen remains undetermined. This specimen belongs to a study of vaccination effects on CD4 cells after COVID-19. General study points: Healthy vaccine recipients' vaccine-induced clones were almost all SARS-CoV-2 mono-reactive.

Sequencing was preceded by expansion of antigen-specific CD4+ T cells with viral peptide pools in the ViraFEST assay. When around nine days of culture had elapsed, CD4+ T cells were isolated. Vaccine recipients had no previous SARS-CoV-2 infection; their nucleocapsid antibodies were negative. After about 2 million PBMC were placed in each well, they were cultured with approximately 9.1 IU/ml IL-2 and roughly 10 ug/ml peptides. The CDR3 extends over 15 amino acids. In germline, CDR1 is LGHDT, CDR2 YNNKEL (reference sequence). V gave up 0 bases and J gave up 7 bases, with 13 bases separating them. Repertoires were generated with immunoSEQ multiplex PCR, while TCRdb's copy carries only in-frame clones and drops some. The repertoire includes roughly 65,000 clones, approximately 76% of them detected once, and roughly 3.1% sits in the top ten.

The receptor's source is a human donor who received a COVID-19 vaccine. The chain combines TRBV3-1 (or the pseudogene TRBV3-2) with TRBJ2-1; maybe TRBD2 (5 bases). The sequences come from CD4+ T cells from PBMCs cultured with HCoV-NL63 spike peptides, collected before COVID-19 vaccination. The CDR3 DNA reads as TGTGCCAGCAGCCAAGAGTTAGGACTCTCGAATGAGCAGTTCTTC. Residues: CASSQELGLSNEQFF.